What follows is one T cell receptor (beta chain) and its context. The CDR3 sequence is 14 residues long. Looked up from germline, CDR1 is MNHNS and CDR2 is SASEGT. V was cut by 8 bases and J by 1 base, with 15 bases left in between. This sample was included in a study of T cell changes during pregnancy in multiple sclerosis. TCRdb keeps only in-frame clones here, not all; method: immunoSEQ multiplex PCR. The table has under 50,000 clones, over 85% seen once; the top ten hold 0.55% to 0.7%. The rearrangement uses TRBV6-1 and TRBJ2-7; a possible D gene is TRBD2 (5 bases). This sample comprised CD4+ T cells from peripheral blood mononuclear cells, obtained before pregnancy. The sequence was obtained from a female donor with multiple sclerosis, enrolled in a pregnancy study. The CDR3: CASLLGGLSYEQYF. The DNA of the CDR3 is TGTGCCAGCTTGTTAGGAGGTTTATCCTACGAGCAGTACTTC.